This T cell receptor (beta chain) was recovered during a study of post-analysis software for immune sequencing data. In the study overall: As for disease course, relapsing-remitting, secondary progressive and progressive-relapsing multiple sclerosis were all included.

Researchers reported that TCR beta cDNA libraries carried unique molecular identifiers. TCRdb reprocessed the PCR reads via MiXCR and lists one record per CDR3 protein. The sample lists about 160,000 distinct CDR3 sequences, 35% to 40% occurring once. Germline V lookup: CDR1 SGHRS, CDR2 YFSETQ. CDR3 length: 15 amino acids. Trimming took off 0 bases at V and 3 bases at J, with 13 bases between the two ends. The chain carries TRBV5-1 and TRBJ2-7; D is possibly TRBD1 (6 bases). The source was blood, collected after autologous hematopoietic stem cell transplantation. The TCR was taken from a girl under 18 with multiple sclerosis. The CDR3 DNA follows: TGCGCCAGCAGCTTGGTCCTGACAGGAGTCTACGAGCAGTACTTC. The encoded protein is CASSLVLTGVYEQYF. The complete variable domain, with remaining parts taken from reference TRBV5-1 and TRBJ2-7, reads KAGVTQTPRYLIKTRGQQVTLSCSPISGHRSVSWYQQTPGQGLQFLFEYFSETQRNKGNFPGRFSGRQFSNSRSEMNVSTLELGDSALYLCASSLVLTGVYEQYFGPGTRLTVT.